This section outlines one T cell receptor (beta chain) sequence together with its context. Antigen: not known. TCRdb recomputed calls from the reads with MiXCR, one row per CDR3 protein. The sample holds about 180,000 distinct CDR3 sequences, approximately 18% seen once. This CDR3 is 14 amino acids long. The germline CDR1 and CDR2 sequences are MNHEY and SVGEGT. The V gene lost 6 bases and the J gene lost 4 bases, with 15 bases spanning the gap. The source of the sample is a study of T cell repertoires in cytomegalovirus infection. Turning to the study itself: Shared public TCR beta signatures pointed to both CMV infection and a matching HLA type.

General study points: Based on cumulative public TCR beta family frequency, carriers of CMV plus the relevant HLA were identified. Dominating the ex vivo response were HLA-C-restricted CMV-specific TCR beta clonotypes.

The receptor's source is a human donor in good health (CMV status not recorded). Some clones in this sample may be carry-over from other donors' samples. The rearrangement uses TRBV6-2 or TRBV6-3 and TRBJ2-5; D might be TRBD1 or TRBD2, each matching 5 bases. Sequenced input: CD8+ T cells from PBMCs. The CDR3: CASSYALGGETQYF. The CDR3 DNA reads as TGTGCCAGCAGCTACGCCCTTGGGGGAGAGACCCAGTACTTC.